This T cell receptor beta chain originates from a study of metastatic and nonmetastatic thyroid tumors. Looking at the study overall: Samples came from malignant and benign thyroid patients, and repertoires were compared across blood and tumor or nodule tissue.

This CDR3 spans 18 amino acids. Germline CDR1 reads MDHEN; CDR2 reads SYDVKM. The V segment lost 5 bases and the J segment 2 bases; nucleotides outside the gene matches: 9. In the source study's methods: The study's classifier, a distant-metastasis tool for papillary thyroid cancer, was built using CDR3 differences across clinicopathological groups. MiXCR was used by TCRdb to re-call the PCR reads. In this record, the V and J calls reflect TCRdb's handling and not the investigators' own analysis. This table has some 93,000 clones, about 13% appearing once. Thyroid surgery was performed in patients who had received no treatment beforehand. This clone showed up just a few times. The antigen is not known. A much larger clone is a single base away; this may be a read error. Other nucleotide sequences from this sample produce the same CDR3. Overall study findings and caveats: Benign nodules were reported to have significantly lower TCR beta diversity than malignant thyroid tumors, in blood and tumor.

Sequencing input: blood. V and J are TRBV28 and TRBJ2-1, with TRBD2 matching over 13 bases. The sequence derives from a female donor with papillary thyroid cancer or a benign thyroid nodule (not recorded which). Some clones in this sample may be carry-over from other donors' samples. CDR3 residues: CASSTLYGLAGAYNEQFF. The CDR3, as DNA: TGTGCCAGCAGTACACTCTACGGACTAGCGGGAGCCTACAATGAGCAGTTCTTC.